The clone carrying this TCR beta chain showed up many times. Its target is unknown. These data come from a study of T cells after posttransplantation cyclophosphamide. Study-wide findings and caveats: After PTCy, TRB diversity resembled that of CNI/methotrexate controls. Blood and skin or GI T cell repertoires showed limited TRB overlap.

A marrow graft followed busulfan-fludarabine conditioning, with cyclophosphamide on days +3 and +4. V lost 5 bases and J lost 7; bases outside the gene matches: 4. Germline V gene sequence: CDR1 SGHNT, CDR2 YYREEE (reference sequence). This CDR3 comprises 15 residues. Assay used: immunoSEQ multiplex PCR; TCRdb lists only in-frame clones, some missing. The sample counts thousands of clones, none seen once; the ten largest own less than 7%. The clonotype was recovered from a male patient in his late teens or twenties who received an allogeneic stem cell transplant from an unrelated donor, was CMV-positive, and had acute and chronic GVHD. These T cells may partly come from the graft donor. J is TRBJ2-1 and V is TRBV5-4, with 15 positions matching TRBD2. This sample comprised PBMCs, obtained after allogeneic stem cell transplant with posttransplant cyclophosphamide. This CDR3 is CASRSGTSGGNEQFF. The CDR3 DNA is TGTGCCAGCAGAAGTGGGACTAGCGGGGGGAATGAGCAGTTCTTC.